The text below deals with one T cell receptor (beta chain). This PCR relied on a set of 60 Vbeta primers and 13 Jbeta primers. Profiled with immunoSEQ multiplex PCR; TCRdb holds only in-frame clones, not every one. Of some 120,000 clones in the sample, approximately 85% are singletons; the top ten hold about 6.7%. The data were obtained in a study of cytomegalovirus exposure and HLA in healthy donors. This CDR3 is built from 14 residues. Per germline, CDR1 MDHEN and CDR2 SYDVKM. Trimming cost V 2 bases and J 7 bases, with 12 bases left between them. This TCR was sampled from a woman in her thirties in good health and CMV-seropositive. The V and J genes are TRBV28 and TRBJ1-5; no reliable D call. Specimen: PBMCs. Here the CDR3 reads CASSLGGGSQPQHF. CDR3 DNA sequence: TGTGCCAGCAGTTTAGGAGGTGGAAGCCAGCCCCAGCATTTT.